The rows below give T cell receptor beta chains drawn from one sample of a study of blood T cell repertoires in COVID-19. The data were produced by immunoSEQ multiplex PCR, yet TCRdb's version contains in-frame clones alone and is incomplete. This table holds about 300,000 clones, around 92% found once. Sample: PBMCs or T cells enriched from blood (not recorded which). The receptors come from a woman aged 45-59 years who had been exposed to COVID-19. CDR3s include the opening cysteine and the closing phenylalanine or tryptophan. D genes are given only for firm matches. Clone size is shown for a subset of rows, as once, few, many or a class of expanded clone.

clone_size	j_call	d_call	v_call	cdr3_aa	cdr3_nt
-	TRBJ2-5	-	TRBV7-9	CASRQGAASGGRSGETQYF	TGTGCCAGCCGACAGGGGGCGGCTAGCGGGGGGCGCTCGGGAGAGACCCAGTACTTC
-	TRBJ1-1	-	TRBV7-8	CASSLGVRGTEAFF	TGTGCCAGCAGCTTAGGTGTTAGGGGCACTGAAGCTTTCTTT
-	TRBJ1-6	-	TRBV28	CASSPIAGTSYNSPLHF	TGTGCCAGCAGTCCCATTGCGGGTACATCGTATAATTCACCCCTCCACTTT
-	TRBJ1-5	-	TRBV28	CASTSSGTPNSNQPQHF	TGTGCCAGCACCTCGTCCGGGACTCCCAATAGCAATCAGCCCCAGCATTTT
-	TRBJ2-7	TRBD1	TRBV5-1	CASSSRDRGPYEQYF	TGCGCCAGCAGCAGCCGGGACAGGGGCCCCTACGAGCAGTACTTC
-	TRBJ1-2	-	TRBV3-1/TRBV3-2	CASSQEATVPYGYTF	TGTGCCAGCAGCCAAGAAGCAACTGTGCCCTATGGCTACACCTTC
-	TRBJ2-5	-	TRBV4-1	CASSQGGVQETQYF	TGCGCCAGCAGCCAAGGGGGGGTCCAAGAGACCCAGTACTTC
-	TRBJ2-7	TRBD1	TRBV20-1	CSASAGTGNYEQYF	TGCAGTGCAAGTGCTGGGACAGGTAACTACGAGCAGTACTTC
-	TRBJ1-1	TRBD1	TRBV5-1	CASSSLTGDEAFF	TGCGCCAGCAGCTCTCTCACAGGGGATGAAGCTTTCTTT
few	TRBJ1-1	TRBD1	TRBV5-1	CASSLSGTGDTEAFF	TGCGCCAGCAGCCTATCCGGGACAGGGGACACTGAAGCTTTCTTT
-	TRBJ2-2	TRBD1	TRBV11-2	CASSYDRANTGELFF	TGTGCCAGCAGCTACGACAGGGCGAACACCGGGGAGCTGTTTTTT
-	TRBJ2-5	TRBD1	TRBV2	CASEPGQGEETQYF	TGTGCCAGCGAACCGGGACAGGGAGAAGAGACCCAGTACTTC
-	TRBJ2-2	TRBD1	TRBV9	CASSVAVDRVQGAGELFF	TGTGCCAGCAGCGTAGCTGTGGACAGGGTGCAGGGCGCCGGGGAGCTGTTTTTT